These 31 T cell receptor beta chains were all obtained from the same sample, sequenced in a study of glioma-infiltrating T cells (dated by TCRdb to 2016 to 2017). Instrument used: Illumina MiSeq. TCR alpha and beta CDR3 regions were amplified with the iRepertoire nested amplicon-rescue multiplex PCR (arm-PCR) platform from RNA. The public reads were reprocessed in TCRdb via fastp at Q25 and MiXCR, keeping in-frame beta chains. Rows with one shared CDR3 protein collapse into an entry with the most common genes and DNA. A total of about 130,000 distinct CDR3 sequences appear in this sample, around a quarter of them only once. The biggest ten clones account for under 35% of the sample. Sequenced: glioma tissue, nonneoplastic brain tissue, or PBMCs (not recorded which). The receptors were sampled from a human donor with low-grade glioma or glioblastoma, undergoing nonglioma brain surgery, or in good health (not recorded which).

The chain recombines TRBV2 with TRBJ1-4; D remains unclear. Germline V gene sequence: CDR1 SNHLY, CDR2 FYNNEI. Trimming took 6 bases from V and 8 from J, leaving 13 bases between them. The CDR3 contains 13 residues. The CDR3 region has the DNA TGTGCCAGCAGCCTCGGGAGGACCGAAAAACTGTTTTTT. The encoded protein is CASSLGRTEKLFF.

The chain carries TRBV7-6 and TRBJ2-3; no reliable D call. V gave up 1 base and J gave up 5 bases, with 10 bases separating them. The CDR3 sequence is 14 residues long. In germline, CDR1 is SGHVS, CDR2 FNYEAQ. In DNA form, the CDR3 reads TGTGCCAGCAGCTTAGTCAGGCAGGAAGATACGCAGTATTTT. Encoded protein: CASSLVRQEDTQYF.

The sample holds a few counts of this clonotype. The chain employs TRBV28 and TRBJ1-2, with D uncertain. The germline V gene encodes CDR1 MDHEN and CDR2 SYDVKM. CDR3 length: 14 residues. Trimming pared 3 bases from V and 8 bases from J, leaving 16 bases between. CDR3 DNA sequence: TGTGCCAGCAGTTTCGTAGGACCTCCTGGCGGCTACACCTTC. This translates into CASSFVGPPGGYTF.

This clonotype is medium-sized within its sample. This chain uses TRBV20-1 with TRBJ1-3; D is possibly TRBD1 (5 bases). Trimming removed 5 bases at V and 0 bases at J, with 11 bases between. The CDR3 loop spans 14 amino acids. Germline assignment: CDR1 DFQATT and CDR2 SNEGSKA (reference sequence). The CDR3 bases are TGCAGTGCTGTCCCAGGGCTCTCTGGAAACACCATATATTTT. It codes for CSAVPGLSGNTIYF.

This clonotype has a count of ten or more. V is TRBV25-1 and J is TRBJ1-5; possibly TRBD1 for D (5 bases). CDR3 length equals 16 residues. Trimming took off 4 bases at V and 3 bases at J, with 16 bases between the two ends. Per the germline V gene, CDR1 is MGHDK and CDR2 is SYGVNS. The CDR3 DNA reads as TGTGCCAGCAGTGGGGGAAACCGGGGCATCAATCAGCCCCAGCATTTT. It translates to CASSGGNRGINQPQHF.

This clonotype was seen a handful of times. This rearrangement joins TRBV24-1 to TRBJ2-3, with D perhaps being TRBD1 or TRBD2 (5 bases each). The V end lost 10 bases, the J end lost 4 bases, and 20 bases lay between the germline ends. This CDR3 region has 15 residues. CDR1 is KGHDR, CDR2 SFDVKD, per germline. The CDR3 sequence: CATEPRGQGADTQYF. As DNA, the CDR3 is TGTGCCACGGAGCCCCGGGGCCAGGGAGCAGATACGCAGTATTTT.

This clonotype was counted many times. This chain connects TRBV7-2 to TRBJ2-3; 12 nucleotides align to TRBD2. Per germline, CDR1 SGHTA and CDR2 FQGNSA. The CDR3 extends over 16 amino acids. With V trimmed by 6 bases and J by 0 bases, 4 bases remained unmatched. As DNA, the CDR3 is TGTGCCAGCAGGTTTACTAGCGGGGGGAGCACAGATACGCAGTATTTT. This encodes CASRFTSGGSTDTQYF.

The chain recombines TRBV28 with TRBJ2-5; TRBD1 aligns across 10 bases. The J segment lost 5 bases and the V segment lost 3 bases, leaving 3 bases of the junction unmatched. The CDR3 runs 14 residues. Germline V CDR1 and CDR2: MDHEN, SYDVKM. Written as DNA, the CDR3 is TGTGCCAGCAGTTTTCGACAGGGGGCGGAGACCCAGTACTTC. It specifies CASSFRQGAETQYF.

On this clonotype itself: One end of the junction is discordant with germline, which a read error may explain. This chain uses TRBV20-1 with TRBJ1-2; D possibly corresponds to TRBD1 (5 bases). This CDR3 contains 14 residues. Germline assignment: CDR1 DFQATT and CDR2 SNEGSKA (reference sequence). Here the CDR3 DNA reads TGCAGTGCTAGAGATCGAAAAGGGACCTATTGCTACACCTTC. The encoded protein is CSARDRKGTYCYTF.

This clonotype was seen more than once but under ten times. This chain connects TRBV3-1 to TRBJ2-2; D remains unclear. V dropped 4 bases and J dropped 5 bases, with 17 bases sitting between them. This CDR3 contains 16 residues. Germline loops: CDR1 LGHDT, CDR2 YNNKEL (reference sequence). CDR3 nucleotides: TGTGCCAGCAGCCCCTACGCCTCGACATCAACCGGGGAGCTGTTTTTT. Its translation: CASSPYASTSTGELFF.

This chain uses TRBV5-1 with TRBJ2-7; 12 bases are a match to TRBD2. Germline V CDR1 and CDR2: SGHRS, YFSETQ. This CDR3 contains 15 residues. V trimming: 4 bases; J trimming: 0 bases; junction bases outside the gene matches: 2. CDR3 amino acids: CASSLTSGGSYEQYV. The CDR3 DNA reads TGCGCCAGCAGCCTGACTAGCGGGGGCTCCTACGAGCAGTACGTC.

At least ten counts were recorded for this clonotype. V usage is TRBV20-1 and J usage is TRBJ2-1, with TRBD2 matching 8 bases. Per the germline V gene, CDR1 is DFQATT and CDR2 is SNEGSKA (reference sequence). CDR3 length: 14 residues. V lost 3 bases to trimming and J lost 6 bases; unmatched junction nucleotides: 7. The chain's CDR3 is CSASHGGARNEQFF. For the CDR3, the DNA is TGCAGTGCTAGTCACGGGGGGGCCCGCAATGAGCAGTTCTTC.

This clonotype was detected only a few times. A read error may produce the germline difference seen at one junction end. The rearrangement joins TRBV2 to TRBJ1-5; 8 nucleotides align to TRBD1. Germline CDR1 reads SNHLY; CDR2 reads FYNNEI. The CDR3 length is 13 residues. This CDR3 reads CASCDRGGQPQHF. The DNA for the CDR3 is TGTGCCAGCTGTGACAGGGGAGGACAGCCCCAGCATTTT. The variable domain in full, completed from reference TRBV2 and TRBJ1-5, reads EPEVTQTPSHQVTQMGQEVILRCVPISNHLYFYWYRQILGQKVEFLVSFYNNEISEKSEIFDDQFSVERPDGSNFTLKIRSTKLEDSAMYFCASCDRGGQPQHFGDGTRLSIL.

This chain uses TRBV15 with TRBJ1-2; D is unclear. Germline V gives CDR1 LNHNV, CDR2 YYDKDF (reference sequence). The CDR3 totals 14 residues. Trimming pared 0 bases from V and 7 bases from J, leaving 12 bases between. Here the CDR3 DNA reads TGTGCCACCAGCAGAGACACCCGGGCTCCTGGCTACACCTTC. Its translation: CATSRDTRAPGYTF.

This clonotype came up a few times. The rearrangement links TRBV7-9 to TRBJ1-2; D possibly corresponds to TRBD1 (5 bases). Germline V gene data show CDR1 as SEHNR and CDR2 as FQNEAQ (reference sequence). CDR3 length equals 14 residues. Trimming removed 5 bases from V and 2 bases from J, with 12 bases in between. The CDR3 reads CASSTLGQNYGYTF. The CDR3 nucleotides are TGTGCCAGCAGCACGCTGGGGCAGAACTATGGCTACACCTTC.

This chain links TRBV20-1 with TRBJ2-3; D may be TRBD2 (7 bases). The CDR3 length is 15 residues. V gave up 3 bases and J gave up 1 base, with 14 bases separating them. The V gene's germline CDR1 is DFQATT and CDR2 SNEGSKA (reference sequence). The CDR3 coding sequence is TGCAGTGCTAGCCCCGGGGGGCCTGGCACAGATACGCAGTATTTT. It yields the protein CSASPGGPGTDTQYF.

The J gene is TRBJ1-3, the V gene TRBV19; tentative D call: TRBD1 (6 bases). Deletions cut 3 bases from V and 3 bases from J, with 12 bases between. Germline lookup yields CDR1 LNHDA and CDR2 SQIVND (reference sequence). This CDR3 is built from 15 residues. CDR3 protein: CASSMGAIRGNTIYF. The CDR3 DNA reads as TGTGCCAGTAGTATGGGGGCGATCCGTGGAAACACCATATATTTT.

This clonotype was counted only a few times. The genes are TRBV6-6 and TRBJ2-3; D remains unclear. The CDR3 is made up of 14 amino acids. Germline-derived CDR1 and CDR2 are MNHNY and SVGAGI (reference sequence). The V gene lost 0 bases and the J gene lost 5 bases, with 9 bases spanning the gap. CDR3 loop: CASSYSRVRDTQYF. CDR3 coding DNA: TGTGCCAGCAGTTACTCGAGAGTCCGAGATACGCAGTATTTT.

The table lists this clonotype with a few counts. V is TRBV20-1 and J is TRBJ1-2; D is ambiguous. CDR3 length equals 13 residues. CDR1 and CDR2 (germline): DFQATT, SNEGSKA (reference sequence). V was cut by 4 bases and J by 7 bases, with 16 bases left in between. CDR3 nucleotide sequence: TGCAGTGCTAACAAAGGTGTAGGGTTTGGCTACACCTTC. The encoded protein is CSANKGVGFGYTF.

The V and J genes are TRBV20-1 and TRBJ2-3, with TRBD1 matching over 11 bases. Germline assignment: CDR1 DFQATT and CDR2 SNEGSKA (reference sequence). The V gene end was trimmed by 1 base and the J gene end by 2 bases; junction bases not matched to a gene: 2. CDR3 length: 15 amino acids. The CDR3, as DNA: TGCAGTGCTAGAGTTGGACAGGGGGCCACAGATACGCAGTATTTT. Residues: CSARVGQGATDTQYF.

In this sample, this clonotype turned up a few times. The genes are TRBV20-1 and TRBJ2-1; D remains unclear. The CDR3 contains 13 residues. With 2 bases removed from V and 5 bases from J, the gap between germline ends came to 10 bases. Germline V lookup: CDR1 DFQATT, CDR2 SNEGSKA (reference sequence). CDR3 DNA sequence: TGCAGTGCTAGACGAACGGCGAACAATGAGCAGTTCTTC. Translated, it gives CSARRTANNEQFF.

The rearrangement uses TRBV7-9 and TRBJ2-3, with D maybe TRBD1 (5 bases). The CDR3 spans 16 residues. Germline V gives CDR1 SEHNR, CDR2 FQNEAQ (reference sequence). Trimming shortened V by 4 bases and J by 2 bases, and 16 bases separated the two germline ends. The CDR3 DNA reads as TGTGCCAGCAGCTCTTCAACGTCAGGGCCCACAGATACGCAGTATTTT. Protein product: CASSSSTSGPTDTQYF.

The rearrangement uses TRBV4-2 and TRBJ1-4; D gene unclear. The CDR3 is 16 amino acids. The V end was cut by 4 bases, the J end by 3 bases, with 15 bases between. Germline CDR1 and CDR2: LGHNA and YNFKEQ. The CDR3 coding sequence is TGTGCCAGCAGCCCGAGTTCACGGGGATCTAATGAAAAACTGTTTTTT. This translates into CASSPSSRGSNEKLFF.

About this clonotype itself: A clone one base away is much larger, so this may be a read error. The J gene is TRBJ2-7, the V gene TRBV28; D is ambiguous. Germline CDR1 MDHEN, CDR2 SYDVKM. The CDR3 has 12 amino acids. In DNA, the CDR3 is TGTGCCAGCAGCTTTTGGGATGGCGAGCAGTGCGTC. Its protein product is CASSFWDGEQCV.

This chain joins TRBV12-3 or TRBV12-4 and TRBJ1-3; D gene ambiguous. Trimming left V 6 bases short and J 2 bases short, with 11 bases between. CDR3 length: 14 amino acids. This CDR3 reads CASRRVIAGNTIYF. The CDR3 DNA sequence: TGTGCCAGCAGGAGGGTAATCGCTGGAAACACCATATATTTT.

This clonotype was counted many times. CDR3 in amino acids: CASSPRGDDGYTF. The CDR3 nucleotides are TGTGCCAGCAGCCCTCGGGGTGATGATGGCTACACCTTC. The chain is built from TRBV12-3 or TRBV12-4 and TRBJ1-2; D ambiguous. V dropped 6 bases and J dropped 6 bases, with 14 bases sitting between them. The CDR3 covers 13 residues.

This clonotype has only a few counts. The chain uses TRBV7-2 and TRBJ2-2; D ambiguous. The CDR3 covers 14 residues. Germline CDR1 and CDR2: SGHTA and FQGNSA. V was shortened by 2 bases and J by 5 bases, with 9 bases between the two germline ends. CDR3 coding DNA: TGTGCCAGCAGCTTAATAACGGTAACCGGGGAGCTGTTTTTT. Translation gives CASSLITVTGELFF.

This clonotype was counted a few times. V usage is TRBV3-1 and J usage is TRBJ1-1; TRBD1 matches 7 bases. With 6 bases clipped from V and 6 bases from J, the junction kept 7 bases outside the gene matches. The germline gives CDR1 LGHDT, CDR2 YNNKEL (reference sequence). This CDR3 is built from 13 residues. Here the CDR3 reads CASRQGMGPEAFF. Here the CDR3 DNA reads TGTGCCAGCAGACAGGGGATGGGACCTGAAGCTTTCTTT.

This chain joins TRBV20-1 and TRBJ2-3; 11 bases fit TRBD1. The V gene's germline CDR1 is DFQATT and CDR2 SNEGSKA (reference sequence). The J segment lost 6 bases and the V segment lost 1 base, leaving 6 bases of the junction unmatched. This CDR3 is 15 amino acids long. This CDR3 reads CSARGTGGSQDTQYF. The CDR3 region has the DNA TGCAGTGCTAGAGGGACAGGGGGCTCCCAGGATACGCAGTATTTT.

The DNA for the CDR3 is TGTGCCAGCAGCTCCTTTAATTCCCACAATGAGCAGTTCTTC. As protein: CASSSFNSHNEQFF. V and J are TRBV11-2 and TRBJ2-1; D unresolved. The germline V gene has CDR1 SGHAT and CDR2 FQNNGV. The V and J ends lost 4 bases and 5 bases respectively, with 12 bases between them. CDR3 size: 14 residues.

The sample holds many counts of this clonotype. CDR3 loop: CASSGGKYNSPLHF. For the CDR3, the DNA is TGTGCCAGCAGTGGGGGGAAGTATAATTCACCCCTCCACTTT. This chain uses TRBV25-1 with TRBJ1-6; tentatively, D is TRBD1 (5 bases). V lost 4 bases, J lost 4 bases, and 8 bases lay in between. CDR1 MGHDK and CDR2 SYGVNS come from the germline V gene. This CDR3 region has 14 residues.